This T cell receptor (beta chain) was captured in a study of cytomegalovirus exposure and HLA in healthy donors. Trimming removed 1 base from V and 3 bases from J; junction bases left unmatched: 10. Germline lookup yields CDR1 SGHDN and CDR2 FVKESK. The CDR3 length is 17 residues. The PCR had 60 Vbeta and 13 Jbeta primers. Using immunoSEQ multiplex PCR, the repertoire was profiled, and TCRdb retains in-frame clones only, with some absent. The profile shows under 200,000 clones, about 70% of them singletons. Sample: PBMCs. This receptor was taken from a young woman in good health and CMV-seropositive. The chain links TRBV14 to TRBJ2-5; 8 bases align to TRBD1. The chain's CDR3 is CASSQGSRTGLKETQYF. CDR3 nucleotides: TGTGCCAGCAGCCAAGGCTCAAGGACAGGGCTAAAAGAGACCCAGTACTTC.